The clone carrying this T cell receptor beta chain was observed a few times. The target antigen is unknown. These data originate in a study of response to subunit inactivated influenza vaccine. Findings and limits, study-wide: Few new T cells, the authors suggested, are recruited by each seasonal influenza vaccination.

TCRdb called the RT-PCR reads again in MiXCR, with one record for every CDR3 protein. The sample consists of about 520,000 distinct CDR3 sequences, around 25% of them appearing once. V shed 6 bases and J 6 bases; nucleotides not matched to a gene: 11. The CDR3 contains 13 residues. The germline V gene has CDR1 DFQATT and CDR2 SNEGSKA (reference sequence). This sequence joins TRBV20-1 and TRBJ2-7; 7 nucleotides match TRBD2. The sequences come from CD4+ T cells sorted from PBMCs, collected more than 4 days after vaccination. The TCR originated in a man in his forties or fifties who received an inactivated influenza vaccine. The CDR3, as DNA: TGCAGTGCCCGTGGGGCGGGAGATAGCGAGCAGTACTTC. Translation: CSARGAGDSEQYF.